This record covers a single T cell receptor beta chain. Its antigen is not known. These data come from a study of response to subunit inactivated influenza vaccine. Study outcomes and limitations: Authors suggested seasonal influenza vaccinations each recruit few new T cells.

The V gene end was trimmed by 8 bases and the J gene end by 10 bases; junction bases not matched to a gene: 12. CDR1 is SGHAT, CDR2 FQNNGV, per germline. There are 14 residues in the CDR3. TCRdb passed the RT-PCR reads through MiXCR, listing each CDR3 protein once. The table records roughly 570,000 distinct CDR3 sequences, about 15% of them present only once. Sequenced here: PBMCs from blood, sampled less than 13 days after vaccination. The V call is TRBV11-2, the J call TRBJ2-2, with TRBD1 identical over 8 bases. The receptor's source is a man aged 50-60 years who received an inactivated influenza vaccine. The DNA of the CDR3 is TGTGCCAGCCGGCCGGTACAGGGGGGTTCGGAGCTGTTTTTT. As protein: CASRPVQGGSELFF.